The TCR beta chain described here comes from a study of CD8 T cell repertoires and HIV-1 epitope variants. Clones were sequenced by immunoSEQ multiplex PCR, and TCRdb holds only the in-frame ones, with some missing. The sample holds some 87,000 clones, 74% seen once. The germline CDR1 and CDR2 sequences are SEHNR and FQNEAQ (reference sequence). This CDR3 is built from 14 residues. The V gene lost 5 bases and the J gene lost 5 bases, with 14 bases spanning the gap. The source is a male donor with HIV. The chain links TRBV7-9 to TRBJ2-3, with D possibly being TRBD2 (5 bases). What was sequenced was uncultured baseline CD8+ T cells from peripheral blood mononuclear cells (PBMCs). The CDR3 region is CASSLRMSGDTQYF. The CDR3 nucleotides are TGTGCCAGCAGCCTACGAATGAGCGGAGATACGCAGTATTTT.